These T cell receptor beta chains were read from a single sample in a study of identical twins. TCRdb independently ran MiXCR on the 5' RACE reads; one entry per CDR3 protein. The profile shows approximately 260,000 distinct CDR3 sequences, over 12% of them singletons. The material sequenced was memory (CD45RO+) T cells sorted from blood. The receptors come from a woman between 18 and 29 years old in good health. Each CDR3 is given without its conserved first and last residue. Some rows have no size entry. The others give once, few or many, or a class for an expanded clone.

v_call	clone_size	j_call	cdr3_aa
TRBV6-2/TRBV6-3	NA	TRBJ2-1	ASSPLARSYNEQF
TRBV24-1	NA	TRBJ1-2	ATSDDQGYGYT
TRBV7-6	many	TRBJ2-3	ASSLETGTGGFYTQY
TRBV2	NA	TRBJ1-2	ASSSIKGGYGYT
TRBV7-9	few	TRBJ1-1	ASSLASYAEAF
TRBV5-1	few	TRBJ1-1	ASSLEGGVNTEAF
TRBV5-1	few	TRBJ2-4	ASRKGQSLAKNIQY
TRBV20-1	many	TRBJ2-2	SASRMAQGAGELF
TRBV20-1	many	TRBJ1-2	SARHQGDDGYT
TRBV7-8	few	TRBJ2-7	ASSLALSGEQY
TRBV5-1	NA	TRBJ2-1	ASSFDHDGYNEQF
TRBV10-1	NA	TRBJ1-2	ASSVIGTEPYGYT
TRBV18	NA	TRBJ2-7	ASSPDRGGISYEQY
TRBV7-3	NA	TRBJ2-2	ASSLSGPGELF
TRBV4-1	NA	TRBJ2-7	ASSLELRLTGSEQY
TRBV7-2	few	TRBJ1-5	ASSLSPVGGNQPQH
TRBV2	few	TRBJ2-2	ASRSTGELF
TRBV7-7	NA	TRBJ2-5	ASSHGPQETQY
TRBV12-3/TRBV12-4	NA	TRBJ2-3	ASSSQGASTDTQY
TRBV20-1	once	TRBJ1-5	SASSSTLAGTQPQH
TRBV6-5	NA	TRBJ1-1	ASSYSGANTEAF
TRBV6-5	NA	TRBJ2-5	ASSYFARETQY
TRBV2	NA	TRBJ2-7	ASRRTSYEQY
TRBV20-1	NA	TRBJ2-1	SAPPPGLAGDVAQNEQF